These T cell receptor beta chains were read from a single sample in a study of T-cell memory formation after mild COVID-19. One entry per CDR3 protein results from TCRdb running MiXCR on the 5' RACE reads. The sample contains about 270,000 distinct CDR3 sequences, around 15% of which appear only once. Sequenced: PBMCs or a T cell subset sorted from them (not recorded which). These receptors originate from a man younger than 35 who had mild COVID-19 (a few samples of this study predate the infection). Cell type and time point are not known. The CDR3 runs from the conserved cysteine through the conserved F or W.

J gene,V gene,CDR3 protein
TRBJ1-1,TRBV7-9,CASSRRVRGQKAEAFF
TRBJ2-3,TRBV30,CAWSVGSTDTQYF
TRBJ1-3,TRBV11-2,CASSLNRVSGNTIYF
TRBJ2-5,TRBV7-6,CASSGSETQYF
TRBJ2-2,TRBV5-1,CASSLDSPNTGELFF
TRBJ1-2,TRBV7-2,CASARPGQNYGYTF
TRBJ2-1,TRBV5-1,CASSRDRAYNEQFF
TRBJ2-7,TRBV6-5,CASRGQGNWGEQYF
TRBJ2-3,TRBV5-5,CASSPPGTGSTDTQYF
TRBJ2-1,TRBV4-2,CASSLETSGEYNEQFF
TRBJ1-1,TRBV24-1,CATSDASEVLFF
TRBJ2-1,TRBV5-1,CASSLENREQFF
TRBJ1-5,TRBV29-1,CSVGDRGSNQPQHF
TRBJ2-3,TRBV25-1,CASSDPLGAGDTQYF
TRBJ2-5,TRBV4-3,CASSQDVRNQETQYF
TRBJ2-3,TRBV18,CASSRNYQSTDTQYF
TRBJ1-1,TRBV28,CASSPQGGRRDTEAFF
TRBJ1-2,TRBV5-1,CASSYDMFYGYTF
TRBJ1-4,TRBV20-1,CSATATNEKLFF
TRBJ1-5,TRBV29-1,CSAQWDSNQPQHF
TRBJ2-4,TRBV18,CASSPASGEDIQYF
TRBJ1-5,TRBV28,CASSSPAGVDQPQHF
TRBJ1-2,TRBV5-1,CASRREGGYTF
TRBJ1-3,TRBV3-1,CASSQGLSFGNTIYF
TRBJ1-2,TRBV6-6,CASSQIGDRGDGYTF
TRBJ2-6,TRBV27,CASRRGGPSGANVLTF
TRBJ2-7,TRBV11-2,CASSLWTGTYEQYF
TRBJ2-1,TRBV12-3/TRBV12-4,CASSLWDRGYNEQFF
TRBJ1-3,TRBV12-3/TRBV12-4,CASSLTPADSGNTIYF
TRBJ1-1,TRBV28,CASNLFANTEAFF
TRBJ2-7,TRBV18,CASSRWGGYEQYF
TRBJ2-3,TRBV5-1,CASSLAAGQGAADTQYF
TRBJ2-3,TRBV6-5,CASSNRADTQYF
TRBJ1-1,TRBV18,CASSRAGNTEAFF
TRBJ1-2,TRBV4-3,CASSRGGSSGYTF
TRBJ1-2,TRBV5-1,CASNLGQGTYGYTF
TRBJ2-7,TRBV11-1,CASSRAASGTYEQYF
TRBJ2-3,TRBV5-1,CASRLGADTQYF
TRBJ1-5,TRBV12-3/TRBV12-4,CASSLTAGGGNQPQHF
TRBJ1-6,TRBV6-5,CASRRDRGPSPLHF
TRBJ1-4,TRBV7-2,CASGQFHEKLFF
TRBJ2-1,TRBV10-3,CAIRRGLDPYNEQFF
TRBJ2-1,TRBV4-3,CASSQVGRSYNEQFF
TRBJ2-3,TRBV6-2/TRBV6-3,CASSSTASTDTQYF
TRBJ1-6,TRBV20-1,CSASSRGRSPLHF
TRBJ2-5,TRBV7-9,CASSLAGAILQETQYF
TRBJ2-5,TRBV5-1,CASSEVQETQYF
TRBJ1-2,TRBV5-1,CASSLEPTANYGYTF
TRBJ2-2,TRBV7-2,CASSPTGTSGGAYGELFF
TRBJ1-1,TRBV5-1,CASTERATGGTEAFF
TRBJ1-1,TRBV5-1,CASSLVAAQMNTEAFF
TRBJ2-7,TRBV6-6,CASCHKAGAAYEQYF
TRBJ2-1,TRBV23-1,CASTTGDRLDNEQFF
TRBJ1-1,TRBV14,CASSQGTGIYEAFF
TRBJ2-2,TRBV6-2/TRBV6-3,CASTDALPNTGELFF
TRBJ1-5,TRBV7-9,CASSSGQDQPQHF
TRBJ2-6,TRBV4-3,CASSRRWMPGANVLTF